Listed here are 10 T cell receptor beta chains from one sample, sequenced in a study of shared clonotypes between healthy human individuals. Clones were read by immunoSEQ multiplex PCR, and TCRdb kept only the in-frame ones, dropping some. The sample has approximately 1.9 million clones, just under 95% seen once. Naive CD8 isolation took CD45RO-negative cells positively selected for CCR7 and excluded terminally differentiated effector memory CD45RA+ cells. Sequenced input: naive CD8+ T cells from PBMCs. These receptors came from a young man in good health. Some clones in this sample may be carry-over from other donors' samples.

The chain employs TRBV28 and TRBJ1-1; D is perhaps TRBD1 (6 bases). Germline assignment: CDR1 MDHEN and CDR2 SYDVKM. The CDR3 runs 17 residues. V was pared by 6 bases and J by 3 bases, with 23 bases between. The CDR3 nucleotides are TGTGCCAGCAGGCAGAGGGAGATAAGGACAGAACACACTGAAGCTTTCTTT. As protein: CASRQREIRTEHTEAFF.

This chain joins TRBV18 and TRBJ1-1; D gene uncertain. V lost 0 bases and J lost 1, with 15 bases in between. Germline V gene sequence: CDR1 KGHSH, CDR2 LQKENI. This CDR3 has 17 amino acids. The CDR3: CASSPPLSAGGNTEAFF. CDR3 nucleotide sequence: TGTGCCAGCTCACCACCTTTGTCCGCCGGCGGGAACACTGAAGCTTTCTTT.

CDR3 protein: CASSLSDAGANVLTF. The CDR3, as DNA: TGTGCCAGCAGCCTATCCGACGCTGGGGCCAACGTCCTGACTTTC. The rearrangement links TRBV7-9 to TRBJ2-6; D not resolved. CDR3 length: 15 amino acids. With 5 bases removed from V and 2 bases from J, the gap between germline ends came to 10 bases. In germline, CDR1 is SEHNR, CDR2 FQNEAQ (reference sequence).

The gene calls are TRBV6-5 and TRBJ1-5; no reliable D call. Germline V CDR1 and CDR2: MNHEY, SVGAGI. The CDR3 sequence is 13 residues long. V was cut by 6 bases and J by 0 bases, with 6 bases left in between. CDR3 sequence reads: CASSTYSNQPQHF. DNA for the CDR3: TGTGCCAGCAGCACTTATAGCAATCAGCCCCAGCATTTT.

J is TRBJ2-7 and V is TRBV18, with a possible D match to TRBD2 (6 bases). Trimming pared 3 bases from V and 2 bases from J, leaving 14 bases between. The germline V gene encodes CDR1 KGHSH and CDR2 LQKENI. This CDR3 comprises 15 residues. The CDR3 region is CASSPELASTYEQYF. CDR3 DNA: TGTGCCAGCTCACCGGAACTAGCTTCTACCTACGAGCAGTACTTC.

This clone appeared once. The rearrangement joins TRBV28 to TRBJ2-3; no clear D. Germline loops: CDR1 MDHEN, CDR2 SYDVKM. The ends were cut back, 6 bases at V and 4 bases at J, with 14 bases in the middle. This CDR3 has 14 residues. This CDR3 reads CASRLDDPADTQYF. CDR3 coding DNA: TGTGCCAGCAGGCTGGACGATCCTGCAGATACGCAGTATTTT.

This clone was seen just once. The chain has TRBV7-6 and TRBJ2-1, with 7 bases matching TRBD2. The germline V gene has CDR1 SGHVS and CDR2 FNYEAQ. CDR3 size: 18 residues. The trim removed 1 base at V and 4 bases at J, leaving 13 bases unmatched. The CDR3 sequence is CASSLGTGLAGVYNEQFF. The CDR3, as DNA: TGTGCCAGCAGCTTAGGGACCGGACTGGCGGGAGTATACAATGAGCAGTTCTTC.

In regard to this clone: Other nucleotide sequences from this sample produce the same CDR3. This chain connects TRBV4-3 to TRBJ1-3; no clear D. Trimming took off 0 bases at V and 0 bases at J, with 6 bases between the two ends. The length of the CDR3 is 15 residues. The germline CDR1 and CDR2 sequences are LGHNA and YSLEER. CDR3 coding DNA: TGCGCCAGCAGCCAAGACAGAAGCTCTGGAAACACCATATATTTT. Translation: CASSQDRSSGNTIYF.

The CDR3 DNA follows: TGTGCCAGCAGTTTATATGGGCTCCCTAACTATGGCTACACCTTC. Translating gives CASSLYGLPNYGYTF. This sequence joins TRBV28 and TRBJ1-2; D gene ambiguous. V was cut by 1 base and J by 0 bases, with 9 bases left in between. Germline CDR1 is MDHEN and CDR2 is SYDVKM. This CDR3 comprises 15 residues.

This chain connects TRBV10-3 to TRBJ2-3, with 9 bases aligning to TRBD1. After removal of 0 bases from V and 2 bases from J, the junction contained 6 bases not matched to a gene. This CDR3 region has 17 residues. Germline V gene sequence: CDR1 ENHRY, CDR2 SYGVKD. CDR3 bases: TGTGCCATCAGTGAGTCGAAGTGGACAGGGGACACAGATACGCAGTATTTT. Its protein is CAISESKWTGDTDTQYF.